One T cell receptor (beta chain) is described in this entry. An end of the junction differs from the germline gene, which may be a read error. This specimen belongs to a study of a mutant IDH1 vaccine in newly diagnosed glioma. From germline, CDR1 is SGHRS and CDR2 YFSETQ. CDR3 size: 15 residues. As for time point: baseline, week 1 (first vaccination visit). The treatment is: pre-vaccination baseline after standard-of-care therapy. TCRdb keeps only in-frame clones here, not all; method: immunoSEQ multiplex PCR. The table records around 63,000 clones, 91% of them present only once. This receptor was taken from a man aged 50-60 years with glioma. Here the sequenced sample was PBMCs, taken from a glioma patient treated with radiotherapy, temozolomide or both. This chain joins TRBV5-1 and TRBJ2-1; TRBD1 might be the D (6 bases). CDR3 in amino acids: CASNLNRATGNEQFF. The CDR3 DNA reads TGCGCCAGCAACTTGAACAGGGCTACAGGAAATGAGCAGTTCTTC.